Listed here are 20 T cell receptor beta chains from one sample, sequenced in a study of cytomegalovirus exposure and HLA in healthy donors. Primers for the PCR totalled 60 Vbeta and 13 Jbeta. Libraries were prepared by immunoSEQ multiplex PCR; TCRdb keeps only in-frame clonotypes and omits some of them. The sample contains 90,000 to 100,000 clones, around 69% of which appear only once. Sequenced material: PBMCs. The receptors come from a young man in good health and CMV-seronegative.

V is TRBV19 and J is TRBJ2-7, with TRBD2 matching 9 bases. Germline-derived CDR1 and CDR2 are LNHDA and SQIVND (reference sequence). This CDR3 is 16 amino acids long. J gave up 6 bases and V 10 bases, and 19 bases lay outside the gene matches. CDR3 region: CATTPSSGAIRREQYF. In DNA form, the CDR3 reads TGTGCCACCACTCCTTCTAGCGGGGCAATAAGACGCGAGCAGTACTTC.

This chain connects TRBV9 to TRBJ2-3, with no clear D. The CDR3 is 14 residues long. V was trimmed by 1 base and J by 0 bases, leaving 6 bases between them. Germline loops: CDR1 SGDLS, CDR2 YYNGEE. The CDR3 nucleotides read TGTGCCAGCAGCGTACAGACTAGCACAGATACGCAGTATTTT. It is translated as CASSVQTSTDTQYF.

V gene TRBV7-9 combines with J gene TRBJ1-4; D perhaps matches TRBD1 (5 bases). V was pared by 6 bases and J by 0 bases, with 11 bases between. Germline CDR1 reads SEHNR; CDR2 reads FQNEAQ (reference sequence). The CDR3 has 15 amino acids. CDR3 DNA sequence: TGTGCCAGCAGTATTGGGGACTCAACTAATGAAAAACTGTTTTTT. Translation: CASSIGDSTNEKLFF. Complete variable domain (other parts from reference TRBV7-9 and TRBJ1-4): DTGVSQNPRHKITKRGQNVTFRCDPISEHNRLYWYRQTLGQGPEFLTYFQNEAQLEKSRLLSDRFSAERPKGSFSTLEIQRTEQGDSAMYLCASSIGDSTNEKLFFGSGTQLSVL.

This clone was detected only a few times. The chain's CDR3 is CASRRLAVDEQYF. Here the CDR3 DNA reads TGTGCCAGCAGACGACTAGCGGTGGATGAGCAGTACTTC. The chain has TRBV11-1 and TRBJ2-7, with 9 bases lining up with TRBD2. This CDR3 comprises 13 residues. The germline gives CDR1 SGHAT, CDR2 FQDESV (reference sequence). Unmatched junction bases numbered 7, after V lost 6 bases and J lost 7 bases.

This chain joins TRBV4-3 and TRBJ2-1, with D possibly matching TRBD2 (6 bases). Germline V CDR1 and CDR2: LGHNA, YSLEER. Trimming removed 2 bases at V and 9 bases at J, with 17 bases between. This CDR3 spans 15 amino acids. The CDR3 region has the DNA TGCGCCAGCAGCCAATCCCTAGCGTCGGGCACTGAGCAGTTCTTC. Translated: CASSQSLASGTEQFF.

The rearrangement joins TRBV7-8 to TRBJ1-2; 7 bases agree with TRBD1. With V trimmed by 1 base and J by 0 bases, 5 bases remained unmatched. The CDR3 has 16 residues. From germline, CDR1 is SGHVS and CDR2 FQNEAQ. CDR3 amino acids: CASSLVRQGANYGYTF. The CDR3 coding sequence is TGTGCCAGCAGCTTAGTTAGACAGGGAGCTAACTATGGCTACACCTTC.

V usage is TRBV29-1 and J usage is TRBJ2-7; 9 bases map to TRBD1. This CDR3 spans 18 amino acids. With V trimmed by 0 bases and J by 1 base, 13 bases remained unmatched. Germline CDR1 and CDR2: SQVTM and ANQGSEA. The CDR3 nucleotides are TGCAGCGTTGAAGATGTATTCGGGACCGACAGGGGGTCCTACGAGCAGTACTTC. This translates into CSVEDVFGTDRGSYEQYF.

The V and J genes are TRBV6-1 and TRBJ1-3; 8 nucleotides agree with TRBD1. With 8 bases clipped from V and 2 bases from J, the junction kept 8 bases outside the gene matches. The V gene's germline CDR1 is MNHNS and CDR2 SASEGT. The CDR3 consists of 15 residues. CDR3 sequence: CASYLQGAPGNTIYF. CDR3 DNA sequence: TGTGCCAGCTATCTTCAGGGGGCGCCTGGAAACACCATATATTTT.

Of note for this clone: The junction differs from germline at one of its ends, possibly a read error. This chain connects TRBV7-2 to TRBJ2-2, with 7 bases matching TRBD2. The CDR3 length is 16 residues. Germline CDR1 and CDR2: SGHTA and FQGNSA. The CDR3 here is CASIPFTRESPGKLFF. CDR3 DNA sequence: TGTGCCAGCATCCCGTTTACGCGGGAGTCACCCGGGAAGCTGTTTTTT.

V and J are TRBV18 and TRBJ2-2; TRBD1 agrees at 10 bases. This CDR3 is 15 amino acids long. Trimming cost V 5 bases and J 4 bases; bases outside gene matches: 4. Germline assignment: CDR1 KGHSH and CDR2 LQKENI. CDR3 amino acids: CASSYRTGGTGELFF. The CDR3 nucleotides read TGTGCCAGCTCATACAGGACAGGGGGCACCGGGGAGCTGTTTTTT.

This clone has a handful of counts. The V call is TRBV2, the J call TRBJ1-6, with D possibly matching TRBD1 (6 bases). The length of the CDR3 is 15 residues. From germline, CDR1 is SNHLY and CDR2 FYNNEI. V was clipped by 6 bases and J by 6 bases, with 15 bases between them. CDR3 nucleotides: TGTGCCAGCAGGCTAACTACAGGGCGTAATTCACCCCTCCACTTT. Protein product: CASRLTTGRNSPLHF.

The V call is TRBV6-1, the J call TRBJ2-1; 14 bases fit TRBD2. CDR1 is MNHNS and CDR2 is SASEGT in the germline V gene. With 6 bases clipped from V and 9 bases from J, the junction kept 4 bases outside the gene matches. This CDR3 comprises 14 residues. The CDR3 DNA is TGTGCCAGCAGAGGGACTAGCGGGAGAACTGAGCAGTTCTTC. It codes for CASRGTSGRTEQFF.

This clone was recorded a few times. The chain has TRBV7-9 and TRBJ1-1; TRBD1 aligns across 11 bases. V shed 1 base and J 2 bases; nucleotides not matched to a gene: 0. Germline CDR1 is SEHNR and CDR2 is FQNEAQ (reference sequence). The CDR3 contains 15 residues. The CDR3 loop reads CASSLGTGGNTEAFF. The CDR3, as DNA: TGTGCCAGCAGCTTAGGGACAGGGGGCAACACTGAAGCTTTCTTT.

The rearrangement uses TRBV7-6 and TRBJ2-2, with TRBD2 matching 13 bases. After removal of 4 bases from V and 2 bases from J, the junction contained 4 bases not matched to a gene. Germline assignment: CDR1 SGHVS and CDR2 FNYEAQ. The CDR3 has 17 residues. CDR3 bases: TGTGCCAGCAGCTGGAGGACTAGCGGGAGCAACACCGGGGAGCTGTTTTTT. Amino acid sequence: CASSWRTSGSNTGELFF.

This clone appeared once. The chain couples TRBV27 to TRBJ2-1; 8 bases match TRBD2. Per the germline V gene, CDR1 is MNHEY and CDR2 is SMNVEV (reference sequence). V lost 3 bases and J lost 10; bases outside the gene matches: 11. CDR3 length equals 15 residues. As DNA, the CDR3 is TGTGCCAGCAGTTTTGTTGGCGGGAGGTCAAAGGAGCAGTTCTTC. It yields the protein CASSFVGGRSKEQFF.

V gene TRBV25-1 combines with J gene TRBJ1-2; D perhaps matches TRBD1 (5 bases). V lost 0 bases and J lost 7, with 9 bases in between. This CDR3 has 13 residues. Per the germline V gene, CDR1 is MGHDK and CDR2 is SYGVNS. CDR3: CASSEYRGAGYTF. The DNA of the CDR3 is TGTGCCAGCAGTGAATATCGTGGGGCTGGCTACACCTTC.

The genes are TRBV29-1 and TRBJ2-1, with 8 bases identical to TRBD2. Germline V gene sequence: CDR1 SQVTM, CDR2 ANQGSEA. With 3 bases clipped from V and 4 bases from J, the junction kept 5 bases outside the gene matches. CDR3 length: 14 amino acids. In DNA, the CDR3 is TGCAGCGTTGATGTACTAGCGGCGTACAATGAGCAGTTCTTC. This codes for CSVDVLAAYNEQFF.

The chain has TRBV6-5 and TRBJ1-6; 9 bases match TRBD1. V trimming: 7 bases; J trimming: 9 bases; junction bases outside the gene matches: 7. The CDR3 length is 14 residues. Germline V gene lookup returns CDR1 MNHEY and CDR2 SVGAGI. The DNA for the CDR3 is TGTGCCAGCACCCCGGGACAGGGTCCTTCACCCCTCCACTTT. It translates to CASTPGQGPSPLHF.

The chain uses TRBV27 and TRBJ2-5; possible D gene TRBD2, 6 bases. The germline V gene has CDR1 MNHEY and CDR2 SMNVEV (reference sequence). Trimming took off 5 bases at V and 5 bases at J, with 24 bases between the two ends. This CDR3 has 17 residues. The CDR3 sequence: CASSPRPGRLAGETQYF. The CDR3 nucleotides are TGTGCCAGCAGTCCTCGACCGGGCCGACTGGCGGGGGAGACCCAGTACTTC.

The chain links TRBV30 to TRBJ2-5; possible D gene TRBD1, 6 bases. Trimming removed 4 bases at V and 2 bases at J, with 14 bases between. Germline V CDR1 and CDR2: GTSNPN, SVGIG (reference sequence). The CDR3 has 14 amino acids. CDR3 nucleotides: TGTGCCTGGAACGAAGGACAGAATCAAGAGACCCAGTACTTC. Its protein product is CAWNEGQNQETQYF.